The 26 T cell receptor beta chains listed next were all sequenced from one sample in a study of read filtering for tumor transcriptome and immune sequencing. The library was built from around 0.4 ug RNA with molecular barcoded adaptors for alpha/delta and beta/gamma chains. From the reads, TCRdb called clonotypes with MiXCR, one entry per CDR3 protein. The sample records around 29,000 distinct CDR3 sequences, over 13% being singletons. The sequencing sample was made of a population of CD138-negative cells sorted from bone marrow. All receptors come from a donor over 35 with multiple myeloma.

The sample holds many counts of this clonotype. V usage is TRBV7-2 and J usage is TRBJ1-4; D unresolved. The CDR3 loop spans 15 amino acids. Trimming took 1 base from V and 6 from J, leaving 12 bases between them. Germline values: CDR1 SGHTA, CDR2 FQGNSA. The CDR3 sequence is CASSLVWERDEKLFF. As DNA, the CDR3 is TGTGCCAGCAGCTTAGTATGGGAGAGGGATGAAAAACTGTTTTTT.

This clonotype was counted ten times or more. The chain couples TRBV9 to TRBJ1-1; no clear D gene. This CDR3 has 13 residues. Germline V gene sequence: CDR1 SGDLS, CDR2 YYNGEE. The ends were cut back, 1 base at V and 4 bases at J, with 8 bases in the middle. The CDR3 bases are TGTGCCAGCAGCGTAACGGAGGGCACTGAAGCTTTCTTT. Protein sequence: CASSVTEGTEAFF.

This clonotype was counted at least ten times. The chain combines TRBV6-2 or TRBV6-3 with TRBJ2-2; maybe TRBD2 (6 bases). V lost 6 bases to trimming and J lost 0 bases, with 11 bases between them. In germline, CDR1 is MNHEY, CDR2 SVGEGT. The CDR3 consists of 15 residues. As DNA, the CDR3 is TGTGCCAGCAGCACCGGGACTGCGAACACCGGGGAGCTGTTTTTT. It codes for CASSTGTANTGELFF.

This clonotype was detected a few times. This chain joins TRBV12-3 or TRBV12-4 and TRBJ2-7, with 7 bases lining up with TRBD1. Losses at the gene ends were 6 bases for V and 6 bases for J; bases not matched to a gene: 5. CDR3 size: 12 residues. The CDR3 DNA is TGTGCCAGCAGCCAACAGGGGTCCGAGCAGTACTTC. Residues: CASSQQGSEQYF.

This clonotype has just one count. A much bigger clone sits one base away, suggesting this may be a read error. This chain links TRBV6-5 with TRBJ2-7, with 9 bases identical to TRBD1. Germline assignment: CDR1 MNHEY and CDR2 SVGAGI. The CDR3 loop spans 16 amino acids. CDR3 DNA sequence: TGTGCCAGCAGTCACTCTAGGACAGGGGACGTCTCCGAGCAGTACTTC. It specifies CASSHSRTGDVSEQYF.

This clonotype was picked up a small number of times. The chain employs TRBV20-1 and TRBJ2-1, with TRBD1 identical over 10 bases. The CDR3 is 13 amino acids. V dropped 4 bases and J dropped 7; count of bases not matched to a gene: 4. Germline CDR1 is DFQATT and CDR2 is SNEGSKA (reference sequence). CDR3 DNA: TGCAGTGCTATGACAGGGGGCCTAAATGAGCAGTTCTTC. Translation gives CSAMTGGLNEQFF.

Regarding this clonotype: A much larger clonotype is one base distant, so this may be a read error. The chain recombines TRBV30 with TRBJ2-6; maybe TRBD1 (5 bases). This CDR3 region has 14 residues. Germline V lookup: CDR1 GTSNPN, CDR2 SVGIG (reference sequence). The V gene lost 5 bases and the J gene lost 0 bases, with 8 bases spanning the gap. This CDR3 reads CAWDRGSGANVLTF. The CDR3 DNA sequence: TGTGCCTGGGATAGGGGCTCTGGGGCCAACGTCCTGACTTTC.

This clonotype was found a few times. This chain links TRBV6-1 with TRBJ2-1; 9 positions agree with TRBD1. The CDR3 is 14 amino acids. Trimming at V came to 5 bases and at J to 4 bases, leaving 3 bases not matched to a gene. CDR1 is MNHNS and CDR2 is SASEGT in the germline V gene. The CDR3 DNA follows: TGTGCCAGCAGTAGGGACAGGGATTACAATGAGCAGTTCTTC. It translates to CASSRDRDYNEQFF.

This clonotype was seen repeatedly, ten times or more. The rearrangement links TRBV19 to TRBJ2-7; the match to TRBD2 covers 7 bases. Trimming removed 5 bases from V and 6 bases from J; junction bases left unmatched: 13. In germline, CDR1 is LNHDA, CDR2 SQIVND (reference sequence). The CDR3 contains 15 residues. The CDR3 nucleotides read TGTGCCAGTAGTCGCTCGCTGGGAGGGTTTCCCGAGCAGTACTTC. It is translated as CASSRSLGGFPEQYF.

This clonotype came up many times. This chain connects TRBV20-1 to TRBJ1-5; D is unresolved. Germline loops: CDR1 DFQATT, CDR2 SNEGSKA (reference sequence). This CDR3 is 13 amino acids long. Deletions cut 1 base from V and 8 bases from J, with 12 bases between. In nucleotides, the CDR3 is TGCAGTGCTAGAGTAGCCCCTGGGGAGCCCCAGCATTTT. Translating it yields CSARVAPGEPQHF.

The chain recombines TRBV7-9 with TRBJ2-1, with 14 bases lining up with TRBD2. This CDR3 region has 17 residues. V gave up 4 bases and J gave up 6 bases; unmatched junction bases: 8. Germline V gives CDR1 SEHNR, CDR2 FQNEAQ (reference sequence). The CDR3 region has the DNA TGTGCCAGCAGCTATGGACTAGCGGGAGGAAGTGGCAATGAGCAGTTCTTC. Translation: CASSYGLAGGSGNEQFF.

This clonotype was detected many times. The chain is built from TRBV12-3 or TRBV12-4 and TRBJ2-7; D might be TRBD1 (6 bases). V was trimmed by 4 bases and J by 1 base, leaving 11 bases between them. There are 14 residues in the CDR3. This CDR3 is CASSSDSGSYEQYF. Here the CDR3 DNA reads TGTGCCAGCAGTTCGGACAGCGGATCCTACGAGCAGTACTTC.

A single count supports this clonotype. The chain uses TRBV28 and TRBJ2-7, with D unclear. CDR1 is MDHEN, CDR2 SYDVKM, per germline. The CDR3 extends over 16 amino acids. V gave up 8 bases and J gave up 7 bases, with 27 bases separating them. The CDR3 is CASGLMAAYLALEQYF. CDR3 nucleotides: TGTGCCAGCGGTCTTATGGCCGCCTACCTGGCCTTGGAGCAGTACTTC.

This clonotype was recorded at least ten times. The rearrangement uses TRBV3-1 and TRBJ2-5; no reliable D call. The CDR3 runs 14 residues. The V gene's germline CDR1 is LGHDT and CDR2 YNNKEL (reference sequence). The V gene lost 0 bases and the J gene lost 4 bases, with 9 bases spanning the gap. CDR3 region: CASSQDTTLETQYF. CDR3 sequence (DNA): TGTGCCAGCAGCCAAGATACGACTTTAGAGACCCAGTACTTC.

In the case of this clonotype: A single base separates this from a much larger clone, so it may be a read error. V and J are TRBV6-4 and TRBJ2-2, with D perhaps TRBD2 (7 bases). Germline CDR1 MRHNA, CDR2 SNTAGT. This CDR3 region has 14 residues. DNA of the CDR3: TGTGCCAGCCGAAAGTCGGGGGGCACCGGGGAGCTGTCTTTT. Translation: CASRKSGGTGELSF.

This clonotype was detected only a few times. The CDR3 protein is CASSRSGRVGETQYF. The DNA of the CDR3 is TGTGCCAGCAGCCGTAGCGGGAGAGTGGGAGAGACCCAGTACTTC. V is TRBV3-1 and J is TRBJ2-5, with 9 bases that match TRBD2. This CDR3 spans 15 amino acids. V lost 4 bases and J lost 4; bases outside the gene matches: 7. Germline assignment: CDR1 LGHDT and CDR2 YNNKEL (reference sequence).

This clonotype appeared many times. This chain uses TRBV7-2 with TRBJ2-1; TRBD2 matches at 9 bases. Germline lookup yields CDR1 SGHTA and CDR2 FQGNSA. Trimming cost V 5 bases and J 9 bases; bases outside gene matches: 5. There are 13 residues in the CDR3. Written as DNA, the CDR3 is TGTGCCAGCAGCCGTAGCGGGAGAAGTGAGCAGTTCTTC. Amino acids: CASSRSGRSEQFF.

This clonotype appeared many times. The CDR3 spells CASSLDAGPEAFF. As DNA, the CDR3 is TGTGCCAGCAGCTTAGATGCGGGTCCTGAAGCTTTCTTT. The V and J genes are TRBV7-9 and TRBJ1-1, with D hard to call. The CDR3 contains 13 residues. The V end was cut by 1 base, the J end by 6 bases, with 9 bases between. Germline V gene data show CDR1 as SEHNR and CDR2 as FQNEAQ (reference sequence).

This clonotype came up many times. The chain employs TRBV6-2 or TRBV6-3 and TRBJ2-2, with 7 bases fitting TRBD1. The trim removed 2 bases at V and 0 bases at J, leaving 6 bases unmatched. In germline, CDR1 is MNHEY, CDR2 SVGEGT. The CDR3 has 17 residues. The CDR3 sequence: CASSYHLTGTNTGELFF. The CDR3 coding sequence is TGTGCCAGCAGTTACCACTTGACAGGGACGAACACCGGGGAGCTGTTTTTT.

This clonotype has ten or more counts. This sequence joins TRBV29-1 and TRBJ2-3; 9 nucleotides agree with TRBD1. With V trimmed by 7 bases and J by 0 bases, 11 bases remained unmatched. Germline V gives CDR1 SQVTM, CDR2 ANQGSEA. The CDR3 extends over 16 amino acids. CDR3 sequence (DNA): TGCAGCGGAAAAATGGGACAGGGCTACAGCACAGATACGCAGTATTTT. Translated, it gives CSGKMGQGYSTDTQYF.

Concerning this clonotype itself: A far larger clone is just one base off, so this is likely a read error. This chain joins TRBV6-1 and TRBJ1-5; 8 nucleotides agree with TRBD1. V shed 5 bases, J shed 2 bases, and the junction held 8 bases outside the gene matches. CDR3 length: 16 residues. Germline V gives CDR1 MNHNS, CDR2 SASEGT. Here the CDR3 DNA reads TGTGCCAGCAGTTACACGCAGGGGGCTGGCAATCAGCCCCAGCATTTT. Its translation is CASSYTQGAGNQPQHF.

Ten or more counts support this clonotype. The chain has TRBV20-1 and TRBJ2-7; 8 nucleotides align to TRBD1. Germline assignment: CDR1 DFQATT and CDR2 SNEGSKA (reference sequence). The CDR3 spans 14 residues. Losses at the gene ends were 7 bases for V and 2 bases for J; bases not matched to a gene: 10. The CDR3 DNA reads as TGCAGTGTACCCCGACAGGGGCCTACCTACGAGCAGTACTTC. It is translated as CSVPRQGPTYEQYF.

The J gene is TRBJ1-5, the V gene TRBV5-4; tentatively, D is TRBD1 (5 bases). In germline, CDR1 is SGHNT, CDR2 YYREEE (reference sequence). Deletions cut 4 bases from V and 4 bases from J, with 12 bases between. The CDR3 runs 14 residues. CDR3 DNA: TGTGCCAGCAGCAACGGGGGGGGGAATCAGCCCCAGCATTTT. Translating it yields CASSNGGGNQPQHF.

This CDR3 is CAISILAGNNEQFF. The CDR3 DNA reads as TGTGCCATCAGCATACTAGCGGGAAACAATGAGCAGTTCTTC. This chain connects TRBV10-3 to TRBJ2-1; TRBD2 matches at 10 bases. The CDR3 runs to 14 residues. With 6 bases clipped from V and 5 bases from J, the junction kept 4 bases outside the gene matches. The V gene's germline CDR1 is ENHRY and CDR2 SYGVKD.

As for this clonotype: Given a much more abundant clone one base away, this may be a read error. The chain employs TRBV7-2 and TRBJ2-2, with TRBD1 matching over 8 bases. Germline trimming cut 0 bases from V and 1 base from J; bases unmatched to any gene: 4. CDR3 length: 17 amino acids. CDR1 is SGHTA, CDR2 FQGNSA, per germline. The CDR3 DNA sequence: TGTGCCAGCAGCTTAGCGCCCAGGGGGCAGAACACCGGGGAGCTGTTTTTT. The encoded protein is CASSLAPRGQNTGELFF.

The V and J genes are TRBV5-8 and TRBJ2-1; 9 bases match TRBD2. CDR1 is SGHTS and CDR2 is YDEGEE in the germline V gene. The CDR3 loop spans 16 amino acids. The junction had 11 bases not matched to a gene; V was cut back by 5 bases and J by 5 bases. This CDR3 reads CASRIAAAGGNNEQFF. CDR3 bases: TGTGCCAGCAGGATCGCTGCAGCGGGAGGAAACAATGAGCAGTTCTTC.